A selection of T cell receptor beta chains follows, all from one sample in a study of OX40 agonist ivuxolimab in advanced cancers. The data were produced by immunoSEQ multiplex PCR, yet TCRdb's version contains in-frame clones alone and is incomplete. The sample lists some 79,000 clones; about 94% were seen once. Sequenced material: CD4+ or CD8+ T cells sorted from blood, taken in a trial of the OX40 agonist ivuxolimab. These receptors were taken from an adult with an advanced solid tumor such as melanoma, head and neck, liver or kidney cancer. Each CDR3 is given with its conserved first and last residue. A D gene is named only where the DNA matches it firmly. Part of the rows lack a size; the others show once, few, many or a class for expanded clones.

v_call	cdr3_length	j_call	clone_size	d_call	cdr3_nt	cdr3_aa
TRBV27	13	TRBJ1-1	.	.	TGTGCCAGCCGGCACAGGGAAAACACTGAAGCTTTCTTT	CASRHRENTEAFF
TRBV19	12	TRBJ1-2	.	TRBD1	TGTGCCAGCCTACAGGGGGGCTATGGCTACACCTTC	CASLQGGYGYTF
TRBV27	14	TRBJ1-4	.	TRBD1	TGTGCCAGCAGGGATACAGGGGGGGGTAAAAAACTGTTTTTT	CASRDTGGGKKLFF
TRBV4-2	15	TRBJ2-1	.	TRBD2	TGTGCCAGCAGCTTACCCCGACTAGCTTACAATGAGCAGTTCTTC	CASSLPRLAYNEQFF
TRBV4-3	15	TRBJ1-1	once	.	TGCGCCAGCAGCCAAGAACGAACAGCGAACACTGAAGCTTTCTTT	CASSQERTANTEAFF
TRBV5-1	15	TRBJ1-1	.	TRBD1	TGCGCCAGCAGCTTGACTCGGACAGGGCTCACTGAAGCTTTCTTT	CASSLTRTGLTEAFF
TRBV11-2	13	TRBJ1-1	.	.	TGTGCCAGCAGCTTAGCCCGGGGGACTGAAGCTTTCTTT	CASSLARGTEAFF
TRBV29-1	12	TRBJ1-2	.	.	TGCAGCGTTGAAGAACCAGTTTATGGCTACACCTTC	CSVEEPVYGYTF
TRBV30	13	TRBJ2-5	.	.	TGTGCCTGGAGCCCCGGAGCGGGCGGGACCCAGTACTTC	CAWSPGAGGTQYF
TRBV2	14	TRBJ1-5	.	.	TGTGCCAGCAGTGACAGGGGTCCCAATCAGCCCCAGCATTTT	CASSDRGPNQPQHF
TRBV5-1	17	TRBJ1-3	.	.	TGCGCCAGCAGCTCAAACCCCGACGGGACCTCTGGAAACACCATATATTTT	CASSSNPDGTSGNTIYF
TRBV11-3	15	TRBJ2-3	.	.	TGTGCCAGCAGCCGAGGGGCATTTAGCACAGATACGCAGTATTTT	CASSRGAFSTDTQYF
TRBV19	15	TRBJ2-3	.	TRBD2	TGTGCCAGTAGTATACTAGCGGGGCAGTCAGATACGCAGTATTTT	CASSILAGQSDTQYF
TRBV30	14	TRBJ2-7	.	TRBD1	TGTGCCTGGACCAAAGGGGGCGGATCCTACGAGCAGTACTTC	CAWTKGGGSYEQYF
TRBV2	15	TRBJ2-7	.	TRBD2	TGTGCCAGCGCCACGGGACTAGCGGGAGCCTACGAGCAGTACTTC	CASATGLAGAYEQYF
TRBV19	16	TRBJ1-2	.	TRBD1	TGTGCCAGTAGTTCGGGGACAGCTACGATGGTCTATGGCTACACCTTC	CASSSGTATMVYGYTF
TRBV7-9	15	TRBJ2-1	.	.	TGTGCCAGCAGCTTAGCTTTGACACCTAACAATGAGCAGTTCTTC	CASSLALTPNNEQFF
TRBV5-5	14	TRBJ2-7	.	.	TGTGCCAGCAGCACGTCTACAGCCTCCTACGAGCAGTACTTC	CASSTSTASYEQYF
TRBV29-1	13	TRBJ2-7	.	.	TGCAGCGTCCTGACGCATACCTCCTACGAGCAGTACTTC	CSVLTHTSYEQYF
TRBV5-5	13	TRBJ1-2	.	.	TGTGCCAGCTCGGACCTAGGGGGCTATGGCTACACCTTC	CASSDLGGYGYTF
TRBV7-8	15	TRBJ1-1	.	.	TGTGCCAGCAGCTTAGCTCGGGCAGTCGGGACTGAAGCTTTCTTT	CASSLARAVGTEAFF
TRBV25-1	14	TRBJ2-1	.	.	TGTGCCAGCAGTGAATCTATAGTTTACAATGAGCAGTTCTTC	CASSESIVYNEQFF
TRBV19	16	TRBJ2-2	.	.	TGTGCCAGTAGTACTCCGGGGGCCTTGGGGACCGGGGAGCTGTTTTTT	CASSTPGALGTGELFF
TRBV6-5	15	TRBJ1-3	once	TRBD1	TGTGCCAGCAGTTACTCGAGGGACAGGGGAAACACCATATATTTT	CASSYSRDRGNTIYF
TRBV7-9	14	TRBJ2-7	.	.	TGTGCCAGCAGCTTAGGGGCCCCAGGGTTGGAGCAGTACTTC	CASSLGAPGLEQYF
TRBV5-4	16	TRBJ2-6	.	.	TGTGCCAGCAGCTTGGAGTTGAGCCCCGGGGCCAACGTCCTGACTTTC	CASSLELSPGANVLTF
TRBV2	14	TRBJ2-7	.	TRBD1	TGTGCCAGCAGAGTGACAGGGGCCTCCTACGAGCAGTACTTC	CASRVTGASYEQYF
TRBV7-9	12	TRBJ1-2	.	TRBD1	TGTGCCAGCAGCCGGGACAGCTATGGCTACACCTTC	CASSRDSYGYTF
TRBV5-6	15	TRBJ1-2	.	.	TGTGCCAGCAGCCCCCCGGGCAGGGTAAACTATGGCTACACCTTC	CASSPPGRVNYGYTF
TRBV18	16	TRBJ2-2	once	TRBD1	TGTGCCAGCTCACTTCGACAGGGGTCGGACACCGGGGAGCTGTTTTTT	CASSLRQGSDTGELFF
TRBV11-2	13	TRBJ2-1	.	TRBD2	TGTGCCAGCAGATTAGCGGGGGGCAATGAGCAGTTCTTC	CASRLAGGNEQFF
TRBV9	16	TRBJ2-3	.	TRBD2	TGTGCCAGCAGCGTAGGGGTAGCGGGGGTCACAGATACGCAGTATTTT	CASSVGVAGVTDTQYF
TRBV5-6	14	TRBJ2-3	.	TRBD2	TGTGCCAGCCACCGGGCGGGAGGAAAAGATACGCAGTATTTT	CASHRAGGKDTQYF
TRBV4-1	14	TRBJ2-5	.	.	TGCGCCAGCAAACTGGGACTCCAGGAAGAGACCCAGTACTTC	CASKLGLQEETQYF
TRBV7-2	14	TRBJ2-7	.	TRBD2	TGTGCCAGCAGCGTAGCGGGAGGGCCCTACGAGCAGTACTTC	CASSVAGGPYEQYF
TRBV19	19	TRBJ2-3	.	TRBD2	TGTGCCAGTAGTATAGATCTATTCAGCGGGAGGGCCCGTACAGATACGCAGTATTTT	CASSIDLFSGRARTDTQYF
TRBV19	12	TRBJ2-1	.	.	TGTGCCAGTATTGGCCACAACAATGAGCAGTTCTTC	CASIGHNNEQFF
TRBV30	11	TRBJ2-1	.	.	TGTGCCTGGAGGGTGGCCGATGAGCAGTTCTTC	CAWRVADEQFF
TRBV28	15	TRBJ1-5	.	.	TGTGCCAGCAGTTCCAGTGGAGAGGGCAATCAGCCCCAGCATTTT	CASSSSGEGNQPQHF
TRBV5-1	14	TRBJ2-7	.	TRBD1	TGCGCCAGCAGCCTGCCGGGACAGGTTAGCGAGCAGTACTTC	CASSLPGQVSEQYF
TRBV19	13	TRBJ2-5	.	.	TGTGCCAGTAGTAAGAGATGGCAAGAGACCCAGTACTTC	CASSKRWQETQYF
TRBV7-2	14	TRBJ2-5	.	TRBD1	TGTGCCAGCAGCTCTAACAGGGGGCACGAGACCCAGTACTTC	CASSSNRGHETQYF
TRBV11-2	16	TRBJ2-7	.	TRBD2	TGTGCCAGCAGCTTAAACAGCCTAGCGGGAGCTAGTGAGCAGTACTTC	CASSLNSLAGASEQYF
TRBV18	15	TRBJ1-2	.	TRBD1	TGTGCCAGCTCTACTACAGGGGGCGGAATCTATGGCTACACCTTC	CASSTTGGGIYGYTF
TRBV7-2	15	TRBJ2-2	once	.	TGTGCCAGCAGCTTACTGAATGTTAACACCGGGGAGCTGTTTTTT	CASSLLNVNTGELFF
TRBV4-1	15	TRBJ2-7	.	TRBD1	TGCGCCAGCAGCCGATACTCGACAGGGGACTACGAGCAGTACTTC	CASSRYSTGDYEQYF
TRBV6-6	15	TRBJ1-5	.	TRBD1	TGTGCCAGCAGTTACTCGGGACAGGGAAATCAGCCCCAGCATTTT	CASSYSGQGNQPQHF
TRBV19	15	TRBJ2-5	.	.	TGTGCCAGTAGTATAGAGTTCTCCAGGATGGAGACCCAGTACTTC	CASSIEFSRMETQYF
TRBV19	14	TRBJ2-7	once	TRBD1	TGTGCCAGTAGTCGACAGGGGAACTCCTACGAGCAGTACTTC	CASSRQGNSYEQYF
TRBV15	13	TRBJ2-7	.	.	TGTGCCACCAGCGCCGGTAGCAGGGACGAGCAGTACTTC	CATSAGSRDEQYF
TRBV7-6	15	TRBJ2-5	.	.	TGTGCCAGCAGCTCCGGCAGGGGAGGTCGGGAGACCCAGTACTTC	CASSSGRGGRETQYF
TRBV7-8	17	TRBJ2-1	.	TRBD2	TGTGCCAGCAGCTTAGGATCTAGCGGGAGCTCCTACAATGAGCAGTTCTTC	CASSLGSSGSSYNEQFF
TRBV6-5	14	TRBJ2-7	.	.	TGTGCCAGCAGAGCTGCAGGCGATTCCTACGAGCAGTACTTC	CASRAAGDSYEQYF
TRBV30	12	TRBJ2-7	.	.	TGTGCCTGGGGAAGGGTTTCCTACGAGCAGTACTTC	CAWGRVSYEQYF
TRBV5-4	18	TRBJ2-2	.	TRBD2	TGTGCCAGCAGCTTGGGTCCGCGCGGGAGGGAGAACACCGGGGAGCTGTTTTTT	CASSLGPRGRENTGELFF
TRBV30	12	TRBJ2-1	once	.	TGTGCCTGGGGACGGCCCCACAATGAGCAGTTCTTC	CAWGRPHNEQFF
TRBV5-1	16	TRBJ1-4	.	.	TGCGCCAGCAGCTTGGGGGGCGGAACAACTAATGAAAAACTGTTTTTT	CASSLGGGTTNEKLFF
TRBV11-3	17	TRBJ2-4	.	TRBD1	TGTGCCAGCAGCTTAGAGGGGACGGGACAGACCAAAAACATTCAGTACTTC	CASSLEGTGQTKNIQYF
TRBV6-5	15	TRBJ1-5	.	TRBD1	TGTGCCAGCAGTTACGGAACAGGGGACAATCAGCCCCAGCATTTT	CASSYGTGDNQPQHF
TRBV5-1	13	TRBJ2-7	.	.	TGCGCCAGCAGCATAGGACAGACCTACGAGCAGTACTTC	CASSIGQTYEQYF